The rows below give T cell receptor beta chains drawn from one sample of a study of CD8+ T cells in alopecia areata. The method was immunoSEQ multiplex PCR; TCRdb's version includes in-frame clones alone and lacks a portion of them. The sample lists 100,000 to 140,000 clones, around 84% seen once, with around 25% in the top ten. The sequenced sample was CD8+ T cells sorted from blood, obtained at week 24, from a patient treated with tofacitinib. The receptors derive from a human donor with alopecia areata. The CDR3 runs from the conserved cysteine through the conserved F or W. D genes are given only for firm matches. Only some rows state a clone size, as once, few, many or a class for expanded clones.

cdr3_length,j_call,v_call,clone_size,d_call,cdr3_aa,cdr3_nt
15,TRBJ1-2,TRBV27,.,.,CASSLGGPPNYGYTF,TGTGCCAGCAGTTTGGGAGGGCCGCCTAACTATGGCTACACCTTC
15,TRBJ2-3,TRBV29-1,.,TRBD2,CSVVRIAGVLDTQYF,TGCAGCGTTGTTCGGATAGCGGGGGTGCTTGATACGCAGTATTTT
15,TRBJ2-3,TRBV4-3,.,.,CASSQDGAGTDTQYF,TGCGCCAGCAGCCAAGACGGGGCCGGAACAGATACGCAGTATTTT
16,TRBJ2-7,TRBV5-5,.,TRBD1,CASSPNPPGQGSEQYF,TGTGCCAGCAGCCCGAATCCTCCCGGACAGGGATCCGAGCAGTACTTC
16,TRBJ1-3,TRBV2,.,.,CASSVVPGASGNTIYF,TGTGCCAGCAGTGTAGTGCCAGGGGCCTCTGGAAACACCATATATTTT
17,TRBJ2-5,TRBV21-1,.,.,CASSKAQGDRGKETQYF,TGTGCCAGCAGCAAAGCCCAAGGGGACAGGGGAAAAGAGACCCAGTACTTC
15,TRBJ2-1,TRBV5-1,.,.,CASSYEESSYNEQFF,TGCGCCAGCAGCTACGAGGAGAGCTCCTACAATGAGCAGTTCTTC
15,TRBJ2-1,TRBV4-1,.,TRBD2,CASSQLAGDPNEQFF,TGCGCCAGCAGCCAACTAGCGGGGGATCCGAATGAGCAGTTCTTC
12,TRBJ2-3,TRBV5-4,.,.,CASSRQPDTQYF,TGTGCCAGCAGCCGACAGCCCGATACGCAGTATTTT
16,TRBJ2-7,TRBV7-2,.,.,CASSFPTTSTAYEQYF,TGTGCCAGCAGCTTCCCTACAACTTCCACGGCCTACGAGCAGTACTTC
16,TRBJ2-3,TRBV13,.,.,CASSHRVDTSTDTQYF,TGTGCCAGCTCCCACCGGGTGGATACTAGCACAGATACGCAGTATTTT
15,TRBJ2-7,TRBV6-4,.,.,CASTSRGRGSYEQYF,TGTGCCAGCACGAGTCGGGGCAGGGGTTCCTACGAGCAGTACTTC
15,TRBJ2-3,TRBV29-1,.,.,CSVEDRGHRTDTQYF,TGCAGCGTTGAAGATAGGGGACACCGCACAGATACGCAGTATTTT
15,TRBJ2-7,TRBV5-1,once,.,CASQIDRGVQHEQYF,TGCGCCAGCCAAATCGATAGGGGAGTTCAACACGAGCAGTACTTC
17,TRBJ2-7,TRBV15,.,.,CATSRDPQVREGNEQYF,TGTGCCACCAGCAGAGATCCGCAAGTCAGGGAAGGAAACGAGCAGTACTTC
14,TRBJ1-2,TRBV19,.,TRBD1,CASHPDRDLDGYTF,TGTGCCAGCCACCCCGACAGGGATCTCGATGGCTACACCTTC
14,TRBJ2-2,TRBV2,.,.,CASRWTQNTGELFF,TGTGCCAGCAGATGGACCCAGAACACCGGGGAGCTGTTTTTT
15,TRBJ2-7,TRBV19,.,TRBD2,CASSGRGSASYEQYF,TGTGCCAGTAGTGGGAGGGGATCGGCCTCCTACGAGCAGTACTTC
13,TRBJ2-7,TRBV27,.,.,CASRIQGYDEQYF,TGTGCCAGCAGGATACAGGGATATGACGAGCAGTACTTC
11,TRBJ2-7,TRBV30,.,.,CAWRSTVEQYF,TGTGCCTGGAGATCAACGGTCGAGCAGTACTTC
14,TRBJ2-7,TRBV11-2,.,TRBD1,CASSPDRVGYEQYF,TGTGCCAGCAGCCCTGACAGGGTTGGGTACGAGCAGTACTTC
13,TRBJ2-7,TRBV23-1,.,TRBD2,CALGLAGGYEQYF,TGCGCTCTGGGACTAGCGGGGGGCTACGAGCAGTACTTC
15,TRBJ2-5,TRBV7-9,.,.,CASSLVGQSLETQYF,TGTGCCAGCAGCTTAGTAGGGCAATCTTTGGAGACCCAGTACTTC
17,TRBJ2-6,TRBV29-1,.,TRBD2,CSVFFLAGDSGANVLTF,TGCAGCGTGTTTTTTCTAGCGGGGGACTCTGGGGCCAACGTCCTGACTTTC
17,TRBJ2-5,TRBV7-2,.,TRBD2,CASSLAFFPSGKETQYF,TGTGCCAGCAGCTTAGCGTTTTTCCCTAGCGGGAAAGAGACCCAGTACTTC
16,TRBJ2-3,TRBV7-2,.,TRBD2,CASSLVAGGPGDTQYF,TGTGCCAGCAGCTTAGTAGCGGGGGGGCCGGGAGATACGCAGTATTTT
18,TRBJ2-3,TRBV4-1,.,TRBD2,CASSQVLNRLASADTQYF,TGCGCCAGCAGCCAAGTACTCAATCGACTAGCCTCCGCAGATACGCAGTATTTT
17,TRBJ2-7,TRBV6-1,once,.,CASSEAEGIGTYYEQYF,TGTGCCAGCAGTGAAGCGGAGGGAATAGGAACGTACTACGAGCAGTACTTC
13,TRBJ2-7,TRBV18,.,.,CASSPPAGYEQYF,TGTGCCAGCTCACCACCGGCAGGCTACGAGCAGTACTTC
13,TRBJ1-1,TRBV7-9,few,.,CASSLVETAEAFF,TGTGCCAGCAGCTTAGTTGAAACAGCCGAAGCTTTCTTT
15,TRBJ2-2,TRBV5-1,once,.,CASSFGAEYTGELFF,TGCGCCAGCAGCTTTGGAGCGGAGTACACCGGGGAGCTGTTTTTT
17,TRBJ2-7,TRBV5-1,.,TRBD1,CASSPGQGASPLYEQYF,TGCGCCAGCAGCCCGGGACAGGGGGCGAGTCCTCTGTACGAGCAGTACTTC
15,TRBJ2-2,TRBV7-9,.,.,CASSLEGQLTGELFF,TGTGCCAGCAGCTTAGAGGGGCAGCTCACCGGGGAGCTGTTTTTT
14,TRBJ2-2,TRBV30,.,.,CAWMGGEVPGELFF,TGTGCCTGGATGGGTGGGGAGGTTCCCGGGGAGCTGTTTTTT
15,TRBJ2-7,TRBV2,.,.,CASSAPTDSSYEQYF,TGTGCCAGCAGTGCCCCGACAGACAGCTCCTACGAGCAGTACTTC
15,TRBJ2-7,TRBV27,.,TRBD1,CASRAGTGGRYEQYF,TGTGCCAGCAGAGCCGGGACAGGGGGACGCTACGAGCAGTACTTC
13,TRBJ2-7,TRBV29-1,.,.,CSVQKGGGNEQYF,TGCAGCGTCCAAAAAGGGGGAGGAAACGAGCAGTACTTC
14,TRBJ2-3,TRBV10-1,.,TRBD2,CASSGVVAGDTQYF,TGCGCCAGCAGTGGTGTGGTAGCGGGGGATACGCAGTATTTT
15,TRBJ2-5,TRBV6-5,.,.,CASSYSGWRQETQYF,TGTGCCAGCAGTTACTCGGGATGGAGACAAGAGACCCAGTACTTC
14,TRBJ1-1,TRBV4-1,.,.,CASSQGIQGGEAFF,TGCGCCAGCAGCCAAGGGATCCAGGGAGGAGAAGCTTTCTTT
12,TRBJ2-1,TRBV4-1,few,.,CASSRWDGEQFF,TGCGCCAGCAGCCGTTGGGATGGTGAGCAGTTCTTC
15,TRBJ2-7,TRBV7-9,.,.,CASSLAITGLEEQYF,TGTGCCAGCAGCTTAGCGATCACAGGGCTTGAAGAGCAGTACTTC
13,TRBJ2-5,TRBV7-9,.,.,CASSPHGQETQYF,TGTGCCAGCAGCCCCCATGGCCAAGAGACCCAGTACTTC
16,TRBJ1-4,TRBV27,.,.,CASSPLATATNEKLFF,TGTGCCAGCAGTCCCTTGGCGACAGCAACTAATGAAAAACTGTTTTTT
13,TRBJ2-7,TRBV7-9,few,.,CASSPLLSYEQYF,TGTGCCAGCAGCCCGTTACTCTCCTACGAGCAGTACTTC
15,TRBJ2-4,TRBV27,.,.,CASSRIPLAKNIQYF,TGTGCCAGCAGTCGGATCCCATTGGCCAAAAACATTCAGTACTTC
17,TRBJ1-5,TRBV5-7,.,.,CASSLVRDGHSNQPQHF,TGTGCCAGCAGCTTGGTGAGGGACGGACATAGCAATCAGCCCCAGCATTTT
15,TRBJ2-2,TRBV4-1,many,.,CASSQGPGDTGELFF,TGCGCCAGCAGCCAAGGACCGGGAGACACCGGGGAGCTGTTTTTT
13,TRBJ2-3,TRBV6-5,.,TRBD2,CASLAGGTDTQYF,TGTGCCAGCCTAGCGGGGGGCACCGATACGCAGTATTTT
13,TRBJ2-1,TRBV5-1,few,.,CASSLTSYNEQFF,TGCGCCAGCAGTCTTACTTCCTACAATGAGCAGTTCTTC
14,TRBJ1-1,TRBV6-5,.,.,CASSYGYRGTEAFF,TGTGCCAGCAGTTACGGCTACCGGGGCACTGAAGCTTTCTTT
13,TRBJ2-2,TRBV2,.,.,CASSERDTGELFF,TGTGCCAGCAGTGAACGGGACACCGGGGAGCTGTTTTTT
14,TRBJ2-3,TRBV6-5,.,TRBD2,CASTKAGGSDTQYF,TGTGCCAGCACCAAAGCGGGGGGCTCAGATACGCAGTATTTT
17,TRBJ1-1,TRBV30,few,.,CAWSVWVGVAEGTEAFF,TGTGCCTGGAGTGTATGGGTGGGGGTCGCTGAGGGCACTGAAGCTTTCTTT
12,TRBJ1-1,TRBV6-5,.,.,CASSYRLTEAFF,TGTGCCAGCAGTTACCGTCTCACTGAAGCTTTCTTT
14,TRBJ2-2,TRBV7-7,once,.,CASSLGRGTGELFF,TGTGCTAGCAGCTTAGGTCGGGGTACCGGGGAGCTGTTTTTT